A single sample is the source of the 11 T cell receptor beta chains below, sequenced in a study of post-analysis software for immune sequencing data. General study findings and limits: About five TRBV segments were more frequent in patients than controls; TRBV5-6, TRBV5-1 and TRBV20-1 belonged to this group.

TCR beta cDNA libraries had unique molecular identifiers. TCRdb recomputed calls from the PCR reads with MiXCR, one row per CDR3 protein. The sample shows more than 450,000 distinct CDR3 sequences, around 47% of them seen only once. The antigens of these receptors remain unknown. Sequencing used blood. These receptors originate from a girl between 10 and 17 years old with multiple sclerosis.

The V gene is TRBV7-9, the J gene TRBJ2-1; 7 nucleotides agree with TRBD1. J lost 9 bases, V lost 1 base, and 3 bases had no gene match. The length of the CDR3 is 13 residues. Germline values: CDR1 SEHNR, CDR2 FQNEAQ (reference sequence). The CDR3 reads CASSLETGIEQFF. In DNA form, the CDR3 reads TGTGCCAGCAGCTTAGAGACAGGGATTGAGCAGTTCTTC.

The CDR3 DNA reads as TGCAGCGTTGAAGGCAGGGTAGGCTACACCTTC. Protein: CSVEGRVGYTF. The chain carries TRBV29-1 and TRBJ1-2; D perhaps matches TRBD1 (5 bases). The length of the CDR3 is 11 residues. The V end lost 1 base, the J end lost 8 bases, and 8 bases lay between the germline ends. CDR1 and CDR2 from the germline V gene are SQVTM and ANQGSEA. Filled out from reference TRBV29-1 and TRBJ1-2, the complete variable domain reads SAVISQKPSRDICQRGTSLTIQCQVDSQVTMMFWYRQQPGQSLTLIATANQGSEATYESGFVIDKFPISRPNLTFSTLTVSNMSPEDSSIYLCSVEGRVGYTFGSGTRLTVV.

The J gene is TRBJ2-3, the V gene TRBV12-3 or TRBV12-4, with 11 bases aligning to TRBD2. CDR3 length equals 16 residues. Trimming cost V 5 bases and J 3 bases; bases outside gene matches: 7. The CDR3 DNA reads TGTGCCAGCAGTCCGTTAGCGGGGGGGCCGACAGATACGCAGTATTTT. It translates to CASSPLAGGPTDTQYF.

This clonotype was picked up a small number of times. The CDR3 bases are TGTGCCAGCAGGACGGATGACTATGGCTACACCTTC. This codes for CASRTDDYGYTF. V and J are TRBV12-3 or TRBV12-4 and TRBJ1-2, with D unclear. V lost 6 bases and J lost 3, with 8 bases in between. This CDR3 has 12 residues.

This chain connects TRBV11-2 to TRBJ2-2, with 7 bases fitting TRBD2. With V trimmed by 5 bases and J by 1 base, 7 bases remained unmatched. The germline gives CDR1 SGHAT, CDR2 FQNNGV. The length of the CDR3 is 16 residues. The CDR3 nucleotides read TGTGCCAGCAGCCTTACGAGCGGGATGAACACCGGGGAGCTGTTTTTT. Encoded protein: CASSLTSGMNTGELFF.

This chain connects TRBV3-1 to TRBJ1-2; TRBD1 matches at 9 bases. The CDR3 is 14 residues long. V was clipped by 5 bases and J by 7 bases; unmatched bases: 8. Germline V lookup: CDR1 LGHDT, CDR2 YNNKEL (reference sequence). The CDR3: CASSTNTGGGGYTF. In nucleotides, the CDR3 is TGTGCCAGCAGCACTAATACAGGGGGCGGTGGCTACACCTTC.

This clonotype showed up just a few times. This chain connects TRBV10-3 to TRBJ2-3; maybe TRBD2 (6 bases). The CDR3 runs 14 residues. Germline V gives CDR1 ENHRY, CDR2 SYGVKD. V dropped 2 bases and J dropped 11 bases, with 17 bases sitting between them. The CDR3 region is CAISETEGRVMQYF. The CDR3 DNA sequence: TGTGCCATCAGTGAGACGGAGGGCCGGGTTATGCAGTATTTT.

The CDR3 sequence is CAWTGTVYGYTF. CDR3 DNA: TGTGCCTGGACCGGGACGGTCTATGGCTACACCTTC. The chain links TRBV30 to TRBJ1-2, with D tentatively TRBD1 (5 bases). The CDR3 covers 12 residues. V was pared by 4 bases and J by 4 bases, with 10 bases between. CDR1 and CDR2 (germline): GTSNPN, SVGIG (reference sequence).

This clonotype was seen a handful of times. The chain uses TRBV30 and TRBJ2-5, with a possible D match to TRBD2 (6 bases). From germline, CDR1 is GTSNPN and CDR2 SVGIG (reference sequence). The ends were cut back, 0 bases at V and 1 base at J, with 9 bases in the middle. The CDR3 runs to 14 residues. The DNA of the CDR3 is TGTGCCTGGAGTGTCAAGCGGGTCCAAGAGACCCAGTACTTC. This translates into CAWSVKRVQETQYF. The whole variable domain, remainder taken from reference TRBV30 and TRBJ2-5, is SQTIHQWPATLVQPVGSPLSLECTVEGTSNPNLYWYRQAAGRGLQLLFYSVGIGQISSEVPQNLSASRPQDRQFILSSKKLLLSDSGFYLCAWSVKRVQETQYFGPGTRLLVL.

The chain joins TRBV5-5 to TRBJ2-7; D remains ambiguous. The CDR3 contains 13 residues. V gave up 0 bases and J gave up 3 bases, with 7 bases separating them. Per germline, CDR1 SGHKS and CDR2 YYEKEE (reference sequence). CDR3 nucleotides: TGTGCCAGCAGCTTGGGTATCCTCTACGAGCAGTACTTC. This gives the protein CASSLGILYEQYF.

The chain is built from TRBV20-1 and TRBJ2-5; 8 bases line up with TRBD2. The CDR3 loop spans 15 amino acids. CDR1 and CDR2 (germline): DFQATT, SNEGSKA (reference sequence). V lost 1 base to trimming and J lost 4 bases; unmatched junction nucleotides: 8. The CDR3 DNA is TGCAGTGCTAGAGTAACCAGCGGGAGTGGAGAGACCCAGTACTTC. Protein sequence: CSARVTSGSGETQYF.